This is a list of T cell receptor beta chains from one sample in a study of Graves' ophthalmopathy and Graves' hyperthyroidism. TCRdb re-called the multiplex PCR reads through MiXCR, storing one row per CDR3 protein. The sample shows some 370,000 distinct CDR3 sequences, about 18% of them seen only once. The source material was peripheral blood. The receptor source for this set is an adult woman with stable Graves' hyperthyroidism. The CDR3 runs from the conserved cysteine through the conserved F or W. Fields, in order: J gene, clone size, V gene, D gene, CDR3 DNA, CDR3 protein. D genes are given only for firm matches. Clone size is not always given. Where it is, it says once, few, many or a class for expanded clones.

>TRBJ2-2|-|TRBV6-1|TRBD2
TGTGCGCTAGCGGGCCCGAACACCGGGGAGCTGTTTTTT
CALAGPNTGELFF
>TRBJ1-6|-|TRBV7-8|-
TGTGCCAGCAGCTTATCGGGCAACTCCCTATCACCCCTCCACTTT
CASSLSGNSLSPLHF
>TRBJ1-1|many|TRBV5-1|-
TGCGCCAGCAGCTTGGCTGGGACAATGAACACTGAAGCTTTCTTT
CASSLAGTMNTEAFF
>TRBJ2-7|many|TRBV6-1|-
TGTGCCAGCAGGGGACGGGCTCCTGGGGCTGTTGAGCAGTACTTC
CASRGRAPGAVEQYF
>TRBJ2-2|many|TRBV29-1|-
TGCAGCGTTGTGACAGGAAAAGAGACCGGGGAGCTGTTTTTT
CSVVTGKETGELFF
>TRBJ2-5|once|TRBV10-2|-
TGCGCCAGCAGTGAGTCGACGTGGGGAGAGACCCAGTACTTC
CASSESTWGETQYF
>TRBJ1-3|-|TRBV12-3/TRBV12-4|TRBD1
TGTGCCAGCAGTTCCGGACCTGACAGGGGGCTAAGCACCATATATTTT
CASSSGPDRGLSTIYF
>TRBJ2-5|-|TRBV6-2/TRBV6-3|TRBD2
TGTGCCAGTTGGACTAGCGGGGGTACCGGAGAGACCCAGTACTTC
CASWTSGGTGETQYF
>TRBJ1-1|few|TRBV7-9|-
TGTGCCAGCAGCCCAGCTTACAGGGTTAGGACTGAAGCTTTCTTT
CASSPAYRVRTEAFF
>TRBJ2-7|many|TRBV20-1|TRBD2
TGCAGTGCTAGTGGGATTAGCGGGACCTCCGGCTCCAGGGAGCAGTACTTC
CSASGISGTSGSREQYF
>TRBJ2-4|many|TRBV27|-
TGTGCCAGCAGTTCCTTGAGGGTCCCCAAAAACATTCAGTACTTC
CASSSLRVPKNIQYF
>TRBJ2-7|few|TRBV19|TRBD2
TGTGCCAGTAGCCCAGCCGACGGGGGGTCATCCTACGAGCAGTACTTC
CASSPADGGSSYEQYF
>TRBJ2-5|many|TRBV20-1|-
TGCAGTGCCATCGCCTTGGGACCGGAGACCCAGTACTTC
CSAIALGPETQYF
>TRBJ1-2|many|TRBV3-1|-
TGTGCCAGCAGCCAGGATCCCTACAGGACGCCGATATATGGCTACACCTTC
CASSQDPYRTPIYGYTF
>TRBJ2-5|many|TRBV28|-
TGTGCCAGCAGTTTCCGGACCGGGGGACCCCAGTACTTC
CASSFRTGGPQYF
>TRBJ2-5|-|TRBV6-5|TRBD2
TGTGCCAGCAGTTACTCGGGGGGGGTATACGAGACCCAGTACTTC
CASSYSGGVYETQYF
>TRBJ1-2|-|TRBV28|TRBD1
TGTGCCAGCAGTCGCCCGGGACAGGGGCCAGATGGCTACACCTTC
CASSRPGQGPDGYTF
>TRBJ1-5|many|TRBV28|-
TGTGCCAGCAGTTTAATGGGGCAGGGTGGGGGGAATCAGCCCCAGCATTTT
CASSLMGQGGGNQPQHF
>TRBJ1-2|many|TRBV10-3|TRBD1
TGTGCCATCAGATCCGGGACAGGGGAAACTAACTATGGCTACACCTTC
CAIRSGTGETNYGYTF
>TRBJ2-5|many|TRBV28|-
TGTGCCAGCAGTTTGAACAGGGTGTGGGAGACCCAGTACTTC
CASSLNRVWETQYF
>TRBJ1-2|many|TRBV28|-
TGTGCCAGCATTTCTTATCCGGGGGCCCATTCTAACTATGGCTACACCTTC
CASISYPGAHSNYGYTF
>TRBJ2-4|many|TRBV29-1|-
TGCAGCGTTGACTTGGAGGTAGCCAAAAACATTCAGTACTTC
CSVDLEVAKNIQYF
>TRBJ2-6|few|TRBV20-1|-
TGCAGTGCCGCCAGCGCCGTTAACTCTGGGGCCAACGTCCTGACTTTC
CSAASAVNSGANVLTF
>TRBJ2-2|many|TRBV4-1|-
TGCGCCAGCAGCCCCCGGGACACGGGCACCGGGGAGCTGTTTTTT
CASSPRDTGTGELFF
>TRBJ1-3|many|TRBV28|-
TGTGCCAGCAGGTCCGGCGGCGGGATCTCTGGAAACACCATATATTTT
CASRSGGGISGNTIYF
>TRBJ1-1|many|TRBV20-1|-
TGCAGTGCAAAAGAGGGTAGCGAGAACACTGAAGCTTTCTTT
CSAKEGSENTEAFF
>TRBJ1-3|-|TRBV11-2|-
TGTGCCAGCAGCCTATCAATTTCCGGGACACGAGCTGGAAACACCATATATTTT
CASSLSISGTRAGNTIYF
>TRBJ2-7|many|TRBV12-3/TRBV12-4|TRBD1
TGTGCCAGCAGTTTAGGGACAGGAGCTCTAGAGCAGTACTTC
CASSLGTGALEQYF
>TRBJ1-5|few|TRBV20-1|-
TGCAGTGCCCTTGAGGGGGGAAGCAATCAGCCCCAGCATTTT
CSALEGGSNQPQHF
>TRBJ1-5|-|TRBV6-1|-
TGTGCCAGCAGGCCGGGACGGCTTAGCAATCAGCCCCAGCATTTT
CASRPGRLSNQPQHF
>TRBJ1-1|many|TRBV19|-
TGTGCCAGTTTCCAGGGGAACACTGAAGCTTTCTTT
CASFQGNTEAFF
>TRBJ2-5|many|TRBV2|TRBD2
TGTGCCAGCAGTGATATGACTAGCGGGTTCTACGAAGAGACCCAGTACTTC
CASSDMTSGFYEETQYF
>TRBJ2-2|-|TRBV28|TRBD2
TGTGCCAGCTGTAGCGGGAGTCTTAACGGGGAGCTGTTTTTT
CASCSGSLNGELFF
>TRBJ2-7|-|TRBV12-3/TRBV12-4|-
TGTGCCAGCAGTTTCGGCATAAGGGATCGCTACGAGCAGTACTTC
CASSFGIRDRYEQYF
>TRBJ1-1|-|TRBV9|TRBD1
TGTGCCAGCAGCGTCTCAGGGGGCGGGATGAACACTGAAGCTTTCTTT
CASSVSGGGMNTEAFF
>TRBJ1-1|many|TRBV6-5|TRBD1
TGTGCCAGCAGTTACTATGGACAGGGGCAGAACACTGAAGCTTTCTTT
CASSYYGQGQNTEAFF
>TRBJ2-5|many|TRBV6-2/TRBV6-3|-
TGTGCCAGCAAGGGTCAGGGGCCGACCCAGTACTTC
CASKGQGPTQYF
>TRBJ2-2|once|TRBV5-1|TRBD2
TGCGCCAGCAGGAGAGGTAGCTCGGGAGGAACCGGGGAGCTGTTTTTT
CASRRGSSGGTGELFF
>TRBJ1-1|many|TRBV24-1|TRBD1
TGTGCCACCAGTGACGCGGGGACAGGGGGCACCTACACTGAAGCTTTCTTT
CATSDAGTGGTYTEAFF
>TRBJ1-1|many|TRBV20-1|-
TGCAGTGCTTGTCGTGTCGGTAACACTGAAGCTTTCTTT
CSACRVGNTEAFF
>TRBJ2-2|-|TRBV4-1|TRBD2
TGCGCCAGCAGCTCTCTCGGGAGGGGAAGGGCCGGGGAGCTGTTTTTT
CASSSLGRGRAGELFF
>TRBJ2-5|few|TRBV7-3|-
TGTGCCAGCAGCTTGCAGAAACAAGAGACCCAGTACTTC
CASSLQKQETQYF
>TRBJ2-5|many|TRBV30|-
TGTGCCTGGACCCGAGCCGGGGGTGGGGAGACCCAGTACTTC
CAWTRAGGGETQYF